The 2 T cell receptor beta chains below were found in one sample sequenced in a study of shared clonotypes between healthy human individuals. Sequencing used immunoSEQ multiplex PCR; TCRdb keeps in-frame clones, though not all of them. The data hold 1,100,000 or so clones, with approximately 80% observed a single time. The sequencing input was memory CD4+ T cells from PBMCs. The subset is: CD45RA-negative fraction. The receptors were sampled from a young man in good health. Some clones in this sample may be carry-over from other donors' samples.

V usage is TRBV7-3 and J usage is TRBJ2-2; the D is unclear. This CDR3 spans 13 amino acids. Germline assignment: CDR1 SGHTA and CDR2 FQGTGA. V was clipped by 5 bases and J by 6 bases, with 10 bases between them. The CDR3 DNA reads as TGTGCCAGCAGCCCGTCTGGCCCCGGGGAGCTGTTTTTT. It codes for CASSPSGPGELFF. Based on the CDR3 plus reference TRBV7-3 and TRBJ2-2, the full variable domain is GAGVSQTPSNKVTEKGKYVELRCDPISGHTALYWYRQSLGQGPEFLIYFQGTGAADDSGLPNDRFFAVRPEGSVSTLKIQRTERGDSAVYLCASSPSGPGELFFGEGSRLTVL.

The chain is built from TRBV5-1 and TRBJ1-5; tentatively, D is TRBD1 (6 bases). V gave up 4 bases and J gave up 2 bases, with 19 bases separating them. The CDR3 totals 17 residues. CDR1 SGHRS and CDR2 YFSETQ come from the germline V gene. CDR3 residues: CASSPDVQGGRNQPQHF. The DNA of the CDR3 is TGCGCCAGCAGCCCGGACGTACAGGGAGGGCGCAATCAGCCCCAGCATTTT.